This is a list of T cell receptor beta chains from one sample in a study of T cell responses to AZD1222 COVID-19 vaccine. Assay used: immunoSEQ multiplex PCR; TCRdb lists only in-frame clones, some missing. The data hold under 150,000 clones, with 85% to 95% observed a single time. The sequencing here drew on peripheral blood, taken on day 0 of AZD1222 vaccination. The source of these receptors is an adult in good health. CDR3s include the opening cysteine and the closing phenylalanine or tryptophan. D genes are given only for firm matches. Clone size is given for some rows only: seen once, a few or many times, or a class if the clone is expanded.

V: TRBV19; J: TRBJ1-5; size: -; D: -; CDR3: CASSSGALAQPQHF; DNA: TGTGCCAGTAGTTCGGGTGCCTTGGCTCAGCCCCAGCATTTT
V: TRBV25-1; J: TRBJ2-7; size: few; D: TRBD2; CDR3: CASSELGHGLAGEYEQYF; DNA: TGTGCCAGCAGTGAACTCGGACACGGACTAGCGGGAGAGTACGAGCAGTACTTC
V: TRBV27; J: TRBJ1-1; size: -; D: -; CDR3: CASSPKHPSRDTEAFF; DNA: TGTGCCAGCAGTCCCAAACACCCGTCACGGGACACTGAAGCTTTCTTT
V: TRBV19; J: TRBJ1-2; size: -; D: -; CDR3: CASSPPPEGRGYTF; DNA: TGTGCCAGTAGTCCCCCCCCGGAGGGGAGGGGCTACACCTTC
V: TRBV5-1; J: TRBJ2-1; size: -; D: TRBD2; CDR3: CASSQGLAGGRSNEQFF; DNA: TGCGCCAGCAGCCAGGGACTAGCGGGGGGGCGATCCAATGAGCAGTTCTTC
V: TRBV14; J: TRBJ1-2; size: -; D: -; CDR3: CASSQAGDKYGYTF; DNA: TGTGCCAGCAGCCAAGCGGGGGACAAGTATGGCTACACCTTC
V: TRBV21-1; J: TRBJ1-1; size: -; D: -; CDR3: CASSKDKGMNTEAFF; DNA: TGTGCCAGCAGCAAAGATAAGGGAATGAACACTGAAGCTTTCTTT
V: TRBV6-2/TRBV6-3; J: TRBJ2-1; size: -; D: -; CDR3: CASSWVADEQFF; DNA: TGTGCCAGCAGTTGGGTAGCAGATGAGCAGTTCTTC
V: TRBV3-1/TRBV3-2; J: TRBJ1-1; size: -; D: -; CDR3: CASSQGWDTEAFF; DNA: TGTGCCAGCAGCCAAGGTTGGGACACTGAAGCTTTCTTT
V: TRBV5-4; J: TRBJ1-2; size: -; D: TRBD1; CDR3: CASSGGQPTYGYTF; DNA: TGTGCCAGCAGTGGGGGACAGCCCACATATGGCTACACCTTC
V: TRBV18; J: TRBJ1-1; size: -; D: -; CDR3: CASSPAANTEAFF; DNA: TGTGCCAGCTCACCCGCAGCTAACACTGAAGCTTTCTTT
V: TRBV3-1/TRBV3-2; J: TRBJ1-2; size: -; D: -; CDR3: CASSQVAGKSGYTF; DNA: TGTGCCAGCAGCCAAGTGGCGGGGAAGAGCGGCTACACCTTC
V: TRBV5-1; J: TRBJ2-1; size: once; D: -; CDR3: CASSLDVGAWNEQFF; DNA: TGCGCCAGCAGTCTGGATGTGGGGGCTTGGAATGAGCAGTTCTTC
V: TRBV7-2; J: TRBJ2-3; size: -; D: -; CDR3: CASSPGARALTDTQYF; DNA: TGTGCCAGCAGCCCTGGGGCGAGAGCTCTCACAGATACGCAGTATTTT
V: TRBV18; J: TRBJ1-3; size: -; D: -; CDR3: CASSPSGGPRNTIYF; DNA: TGTGCCAGCTCACCGAGCGGGGGGCCGAGAAACACCATATATTTT
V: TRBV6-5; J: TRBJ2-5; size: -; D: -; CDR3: CASSYSRQPQETQYF; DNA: TGTGCCAGCAGTTACTCCCGGCAGCCCCAAGAGACCCAGTACTTC
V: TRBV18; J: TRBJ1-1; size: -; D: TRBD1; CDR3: CASRQGQGTEAFF; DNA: TGTGCCAGCCGACAAGGACAGGGGACTGAAGCTTTCTTT
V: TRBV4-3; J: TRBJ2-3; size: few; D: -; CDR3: CASSQDRGSRTQYF; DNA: TGCGCCAGCAGCCAAGATCGGGGTAGTAGGACGCAGTATTTT
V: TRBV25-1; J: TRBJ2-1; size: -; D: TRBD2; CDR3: CASSEPGTKGYNEQFF; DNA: TGTGCCAGCAGTGAGCCCGGGACTAAGGGATACAATGAGCAGTTCTTC
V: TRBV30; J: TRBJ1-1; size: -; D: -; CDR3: CAWSVGFTEAFF; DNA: TGTGCCTGGAGTGTAGGGTTCACTGAAGCTTTCTTT
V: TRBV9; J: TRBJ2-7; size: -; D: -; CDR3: CASSPKSPGYEQYF; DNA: TGTGCCAGCAGCCCAAAGAGCCCGGGCTACGAGCAGTACTTC
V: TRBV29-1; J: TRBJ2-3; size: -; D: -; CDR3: CSVEYGGGDTQYF; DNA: TGCAGCGTTGAATACGGGGGTGGAGATACGCAGTATTTT
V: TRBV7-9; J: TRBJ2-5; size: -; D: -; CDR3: CASSLDYRAQETQYF; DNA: TGTGCCAGCAGCTTAGATTACAGGGCCCAAGAGACCCAGTACTTC
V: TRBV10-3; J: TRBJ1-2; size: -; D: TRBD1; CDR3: CAISRGHGYTF; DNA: TGTGCCATTTCAAGGGGGCACGGCTACACCTTC
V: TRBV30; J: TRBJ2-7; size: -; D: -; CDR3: CAWSVDISSYEQYF; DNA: TGTGCCTGGAGTGTCGACATCAGCTCCTACGAGCAGTACTTC
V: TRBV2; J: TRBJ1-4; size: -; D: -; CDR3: CASSEYVGANEKLFF; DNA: TGTGCCAGCAGTGAATATGTGGGGGCGAATGAAAAACTGTTTTTT